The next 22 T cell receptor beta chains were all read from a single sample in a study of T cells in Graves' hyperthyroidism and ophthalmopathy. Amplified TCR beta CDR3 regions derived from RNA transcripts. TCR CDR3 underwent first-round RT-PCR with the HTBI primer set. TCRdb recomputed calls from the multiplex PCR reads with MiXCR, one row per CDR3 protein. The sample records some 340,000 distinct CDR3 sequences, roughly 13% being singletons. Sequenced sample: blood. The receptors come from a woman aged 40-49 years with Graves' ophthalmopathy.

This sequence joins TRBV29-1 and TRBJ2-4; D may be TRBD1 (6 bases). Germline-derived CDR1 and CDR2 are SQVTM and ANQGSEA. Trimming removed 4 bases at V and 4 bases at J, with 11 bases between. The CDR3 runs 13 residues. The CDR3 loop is CSVGGGSKNIQYF. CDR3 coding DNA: TGCAGCGTTGGAGGGGGAAGTAAAAACATTCAGTACTTC.

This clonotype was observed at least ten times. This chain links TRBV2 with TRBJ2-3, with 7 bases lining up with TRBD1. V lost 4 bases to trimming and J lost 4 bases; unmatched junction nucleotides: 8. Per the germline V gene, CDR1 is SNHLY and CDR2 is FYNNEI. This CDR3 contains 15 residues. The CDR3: CASSVRGQPPDTQYF. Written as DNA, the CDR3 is TGTGCCAGCAGTGTGAGGGGGCAGCCCCCAGATACGCAGTATTTT.

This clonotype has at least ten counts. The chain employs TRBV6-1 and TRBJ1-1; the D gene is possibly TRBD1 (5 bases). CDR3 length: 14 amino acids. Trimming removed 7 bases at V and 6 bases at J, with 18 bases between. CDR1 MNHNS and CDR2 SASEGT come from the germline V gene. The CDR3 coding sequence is TGTGCCAGCACAAGAATTTCAGGGCTCGCTGAAGCTTTCTTT. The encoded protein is CASTRISGLAEAFF.

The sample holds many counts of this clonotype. In DNA, the CDR3 is TGCAGTGCAAACCTAGCGGGGGGACCTCACAATGAGCAGTTCTTC. Translated, it gives CSANLAGGPHNEQFF. The J gene is TRBJ2-1, the V gene TRBV20-1; 11 nucleotides match TRBD2. The germline CDR1 and CDR2 sequences are DFQATT and SNEGSKA (reference sequence). J gave up 5 bases and V 6 bases, and 9 bases lay outside the gene matches. This CDR3 is 15 amino acids long.

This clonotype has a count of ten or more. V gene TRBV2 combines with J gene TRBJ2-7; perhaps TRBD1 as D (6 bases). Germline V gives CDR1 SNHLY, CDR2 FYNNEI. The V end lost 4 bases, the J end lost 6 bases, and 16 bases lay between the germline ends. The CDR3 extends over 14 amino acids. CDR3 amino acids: CASSVGPGAGEQYF. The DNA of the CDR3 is TGTGCCAGCAGTGTCGGCCCAGGGGCAGGCGAGCAGTACTTC.

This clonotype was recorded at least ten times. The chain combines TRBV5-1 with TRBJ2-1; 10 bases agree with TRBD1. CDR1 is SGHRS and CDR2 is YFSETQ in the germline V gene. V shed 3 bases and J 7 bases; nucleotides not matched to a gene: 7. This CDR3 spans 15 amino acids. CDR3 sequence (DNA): TGCGCCAGCAGCTCTTCGGGACAGGGGTTGAATGAGCAGTTCTTC. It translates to CASSSSGQGLNEQFF.

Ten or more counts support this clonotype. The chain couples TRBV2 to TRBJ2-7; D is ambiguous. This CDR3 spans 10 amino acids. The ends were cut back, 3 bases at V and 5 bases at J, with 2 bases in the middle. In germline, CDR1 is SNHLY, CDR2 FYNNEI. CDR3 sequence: CASSDHEQYF. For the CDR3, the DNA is TGTGCCAGCAGTGACCACGAGCAGTACTTC.

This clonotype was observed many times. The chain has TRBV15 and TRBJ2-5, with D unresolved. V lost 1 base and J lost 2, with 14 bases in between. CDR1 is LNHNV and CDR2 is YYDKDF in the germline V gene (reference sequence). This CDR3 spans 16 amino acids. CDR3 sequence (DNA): TGTGCCACCAGCAGAGTCGAGTGGCAGACTCAAGAGACCCAGTACTTC. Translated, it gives CATSRVEWQTQETQYF.

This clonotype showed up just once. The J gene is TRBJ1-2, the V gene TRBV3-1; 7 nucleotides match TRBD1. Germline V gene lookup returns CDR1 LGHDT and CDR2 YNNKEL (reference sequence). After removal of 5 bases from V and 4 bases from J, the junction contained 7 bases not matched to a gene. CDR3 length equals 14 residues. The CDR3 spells CASSGTGASYGYTF. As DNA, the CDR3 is TGTGCCAGCAGCGGAACAGGGGCCAGCTATGGCTACACCTTC. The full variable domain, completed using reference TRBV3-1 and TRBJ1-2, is DTAVSQTPKYLVTQMGNDKSIKCEQNLGHDTMYWYKQDSKKFLKIMFSYNNKELIINETVPNRFSPKSPDKAHLNLHINSLELGDSAVYFCASSGTGASYGYTFGSGTRLTVV.

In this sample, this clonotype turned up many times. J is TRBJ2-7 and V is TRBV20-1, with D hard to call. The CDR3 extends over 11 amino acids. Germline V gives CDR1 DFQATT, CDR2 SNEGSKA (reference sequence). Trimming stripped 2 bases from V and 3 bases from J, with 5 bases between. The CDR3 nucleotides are TGCAGTGCTAGACCTCACTACGAGCAGTACTTC. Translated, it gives CSARPHYEQYF.

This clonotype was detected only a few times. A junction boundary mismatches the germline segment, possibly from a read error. In DNA, the CDR3 is TGTGCCAGCAGCCCCGGACAGGGGGCGCGGTTAGCCTTC. Encoded protein: CASSPGQGARLAF. The V call is TRBV6-1, the J call TRBJ1-2; 11 nucleotides agree with TRBD1. The germline V gene has CDR1 MNHNS and CDR2 SASEGT. The CDR3 covers 13 residues.

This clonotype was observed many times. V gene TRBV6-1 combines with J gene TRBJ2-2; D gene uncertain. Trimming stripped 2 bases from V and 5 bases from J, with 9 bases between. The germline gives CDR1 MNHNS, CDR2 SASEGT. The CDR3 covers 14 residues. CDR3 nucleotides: TGTGCCAGCAGTGAAAACCTCCGGACCGGGGAGCTGTTTTTT. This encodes CASSENLRTGELFF.

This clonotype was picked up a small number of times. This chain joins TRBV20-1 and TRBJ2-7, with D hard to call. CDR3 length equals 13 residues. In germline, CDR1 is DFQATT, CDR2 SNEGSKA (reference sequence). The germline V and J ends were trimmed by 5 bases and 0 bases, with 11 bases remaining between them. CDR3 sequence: CSAQYMNSYEQYF. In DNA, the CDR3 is TGCAGTGCTCAATACATGAACTCCTACGAGCAGTACTTC.

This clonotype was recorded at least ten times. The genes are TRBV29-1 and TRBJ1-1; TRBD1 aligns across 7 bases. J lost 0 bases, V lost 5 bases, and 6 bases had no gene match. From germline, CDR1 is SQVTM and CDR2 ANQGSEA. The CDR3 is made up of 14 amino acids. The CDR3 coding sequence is TGCAGCGTTAAAAACAGGGGACTGAACACTGAAGCTTTCTTT. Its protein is CSVKNRGLNTEAFF.

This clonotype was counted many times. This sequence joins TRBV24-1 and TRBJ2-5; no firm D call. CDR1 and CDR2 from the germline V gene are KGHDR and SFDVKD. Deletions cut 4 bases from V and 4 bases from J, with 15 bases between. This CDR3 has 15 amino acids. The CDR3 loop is CATSEAGSLGETQYF. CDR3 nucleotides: TGTGCCACCAGTGAGGCCGGGTCCCTTGGAGAGACCCAGTACTTC.

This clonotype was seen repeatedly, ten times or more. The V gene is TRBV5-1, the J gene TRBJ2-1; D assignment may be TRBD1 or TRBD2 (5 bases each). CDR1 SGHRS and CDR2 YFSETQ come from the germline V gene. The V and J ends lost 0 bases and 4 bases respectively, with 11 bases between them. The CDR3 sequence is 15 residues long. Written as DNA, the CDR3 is TGCGCCAGCAGCTTGGTTGGGGACGTTTACAATGAGCAGTTCTTC. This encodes CASSLVGDVYNEQFF.

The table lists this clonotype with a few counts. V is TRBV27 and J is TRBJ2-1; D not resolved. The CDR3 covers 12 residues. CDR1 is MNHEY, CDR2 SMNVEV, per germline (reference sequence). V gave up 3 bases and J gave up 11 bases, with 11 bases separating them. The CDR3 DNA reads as TGTGCCAGCAGTTTGGGCACCGCACAGCAGTTCTTC. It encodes CASSLGTAQQFF.

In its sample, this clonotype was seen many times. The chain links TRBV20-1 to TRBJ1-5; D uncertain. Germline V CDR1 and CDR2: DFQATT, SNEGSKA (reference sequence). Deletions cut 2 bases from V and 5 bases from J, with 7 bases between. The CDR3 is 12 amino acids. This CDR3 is CSARRRDQPQHF. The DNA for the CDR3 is TGCAGTGCTAGACGGAGAGATCAGCCCCAGCATTTT.

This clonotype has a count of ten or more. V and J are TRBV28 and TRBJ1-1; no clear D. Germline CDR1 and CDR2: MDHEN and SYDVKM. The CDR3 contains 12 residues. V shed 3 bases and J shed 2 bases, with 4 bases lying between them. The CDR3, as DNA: TGTGCCAGCAGTTTCCGTAACACTGAAGCTTTCTTT. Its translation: CASSFRNTEAFF.

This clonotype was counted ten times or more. For the CDR3, the DNA is TGTGCCAGCAGTTCCACAGGGGCAACTAACTATGGCTACACCTTC. It is translated as CASSSTGATNYGYTF. V is TRBV6-1 and J is TRBJ1-2; 7 bases map to TRBD1. Germline V gene data show CDR1 as MNHNS and CDR2 as SASEGT. This CDR3 spans 15 amino acids. V dropped 5 bases and J dropped 0; count of bases not matched to a gene: 6.

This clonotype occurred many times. CDR3 residues: CASSDGATNYGYTF. CDR3 bases: TGCGCCAGTTCGGACGGAGCAACTAACTATGGCTACACCTTC. The chain couples TRBV5-1 to TRBJ1-2, with D unclear. V was shortened by 8 bases and J by 0 bases, with 14 bases between the two germline ends. The CDR3 length is 14 residues. CDR1 is SGHRS, CDR2 YFSETQ, per germline.

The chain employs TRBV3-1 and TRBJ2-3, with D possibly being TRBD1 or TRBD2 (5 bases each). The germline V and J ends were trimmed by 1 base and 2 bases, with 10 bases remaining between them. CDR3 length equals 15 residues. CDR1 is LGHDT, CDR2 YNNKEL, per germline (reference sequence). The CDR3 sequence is CASSQGDLFTDTQYF. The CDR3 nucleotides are TGTGCCAGCAGCCAAGGGGACCTGTTCACAGATACGCAGTATTTT.